One sample yielded the 27 T cell receptor beta chains listed below, sequenced in a study of cytomegalovirus exposure and HLA in healthy donors. The method was immunoSEQ multiplex PCR; TCRdb's version includes in-frame clones alone and lacks a portion of them. Here the sample spans 120,000 or so clones, approximately 94% being singletons. The specimen sequenced was PBMCs. These receptors originate from a man aged 18 to 35 in good health and CMV-seronegative.

V gene TRBV5-1 combines with J gene TRBJ2-7; 7 bases are shared with TRBD1. V trimming: 1 base; J trimming: 3 bases; junction bases outside the gene matches: 1. The CDR3 spans 13 residues. Germline values: CDR1 SGHRS, CDR2 YFSETQ. The CDR3 loop reads CASSLNRGYEQYF. In DNA, the CDR3 is TGCGCCAGCAGCTTGAACAGGGGCTACGAGCAGTACTTC.

CDR3 protein: CASNGAGDGTDTQYF. The CDR3 nucleotides are TGTGCCAGTAACGGGGCGGGGGATGGTACAGATACGCAGTATTTT. The chain employs TRBV19 and TRBJ2-3; 7 nucleotides line up with TRBD2. The trim removed 7 bases at V and 3 bases at J, leaving 10 bases unmatched. CDR3 size: 15 residues. The germline V gene has CDR1 LNHDA and CDR2 SQIVND (reference sequence).

V usage is TRBV27 and J usage is TRBJ2-7; perhaps TRBD1 as D (6 bases). The germline V gene has CDR1 MNHEY and CDR2 SMNVEV (reference sequence). There are 14 residues in the CDR3. Trimming removed 5 bases from V and 3 bases from J, with 14 bases in between. The DNA for the CDR3 is TGTGCCAGCAGTATTGGACAGTGGAACTACGAGCAGTACTTC. Its protein is CASSIGQWNYEQYF.

This chain connects TRBV7-9 to TRBJ1-2, with D possibly matching TRBD1 (5 bases). The germline V gene encodes CDR1 SEHNR and CDR2 FQNEAQ (reference sequence). CDR3 size: 15 residues. V lost 5 bases, J lost 0 bases, and 13 bases lay in between. The CDR3 here is CASSLVLDTNYGYTF. As DNA, the CDR3 is TGTGCCAGCAGCCTAGTTTTGGACACTAACTATGGCTACACCTTC.

This rearrangement joins TRBV25-1 to TRBJ2-2; 11 bases line up with TRBD2. The CDR3 extends over 18 amino acids. V was pared by 0 bases and J by 5 bases, with 8 bases of the junction left unmatched. CDR1 is MGHDK, CDR2 SYGVNS, per germline. The CDR3 is CASSEYWLAGGGTGELFF. Written as DNA, the CDR3 is TGTGCCAGCAGTGAATATTGGCTAGCGGGAGGCGGGACCGGGGAGCTGTTTTTT. Full variable domain (missing parts from reference TRBV25-1 and TRBJ2-2): EADIYQTPRYLVIGTGKKITLECSQTMGHDKMYWYQQDPGMELHLIHYSYGVNSTEKGDLSSESTVSRIRTEHFPLTLESARPSHTSQYLCASSEYWLAGGGTGELFFGEGSRLTVL.

The chain links TRBV30 to TRBJ2-5; possible D gene TRBD2, 6 bases. The germline V gene has CDR1 GTSNPN and CDR2 SVGIG (reference sequence). The CDR3 length is 14 residues. Trimming removed 5 bases from V and 1 base from J, with 14 bases in between. The CDR3 DNA follows: TGTGCCTGGCTAGGCGGGGTAGTCCAAGAGACCCAGTACTTC. Translation gives CAWLGGVVQETQYF.

This chain uses TRBV11-3 with TRBJ2-3; 7 nucleotides line up with TRBD2. The CDR3 covers 16 residues. J lost 6 bases, V lost 5 bases, and 14 bases had no gene match. The V gene's germline CDR1 is SGHNT and CDR2 YENEEA. CDR3 nucleotide sequence: TGTGCCAGCAGCCCTAGGCAGGGAACCGGGGGGGATACGCAGTATTTT. Residues: CASSPRQGTGGDTQYF.

The chain carries TRBV30 and TRBJ2-1; D is perhaps TRBD2 (5 bases). The CDR3 has 14 residues. Trimming shortened V by 0 bases and J by 8 bases, and 14 bases separated the two germline ends. The germline V gene encodes CDR1 GTSNPN and CDR2 SVGIG (reference sequence). CDR3 nucleotide sequence: TGTGCCTGGAGTGTAATCGGGGTAATAGATGAGCAGTTCTTC. Its protein is CAWSVIGVIDEQFF.

This clone was observed a single time. The chain employs TRBV13 and TRBJ2-7, with 14 bases matching TRBD2. Germline CDR1 is PRHDT and CDR2 is FYEKMQ (reference sequence). The junction had 4 bases not matched to a gene; V was cut back by 5 bases and J by 1 base. The CDR3 sequence is 16 residues long. The CDR3 reads CASSPRTSGRSYEQYF. DNA for the CDR3: TGTGCCAGCAGCCCTCGGACTAGCGGGAGGTCCTACGAGCAGTACTTC.

V and J are TRBV7-2 and TRBJ2-7; possible D gene TRBD1, 5 bases. Germline-derived CDR1 and CDR2 are SGHTA and FQGNSA. The CDR3 contains 13 residues. Trimming pared 5 bases from V and 2 bases from J, leaving 10 bases between. The CDR3: CASSPDTTYEQYF. CDR3 coding DNA: TGTGCCAGCAGCCCGGACACAACCTACGAGCAGTACTTC. Full variable domain (remainder filled in from reference TRBV7-2 and TRBJ2-7): GAGVSQSPSNKVTEKGKDVELRCDPISGHTALYWYRQSLGQGLEFLIYFQGNSAPDKSGLPSDRFSAERTGGSVSTLTIQRTQQEDSAVYLCASSPDTTYEQYFGPGTRLTVT.

The chain couples TRBV6-5 to TRBJ1-1; D gene ambiguous. Germline V gene lookup returns CDR1 MNHEY and CDR2 SVGAGI. This CDR3 region has 14 residues. V lost 2 bases and J lost 7, with 14 bases in between. CDR3 sequence: CASSYAEALGEAFF. CDR3 coding DNA: TGTGCCAGCAGTTACGCCGAGGCGCTGGGTGAAGCTTTCTTT.

The CDR3 is CASSPGQDYEQYF. The CDR3 DNA is TGTGCCAGCTCACCGGGACAGGACTACGAGCAGTACTTC. V usage is TRBV18 and J usage is TRBJ2-7; 8 bases fit TRBD1. Germline V gene data show CDR1 as KGHSH and CDR2 as LQKENI. The CDR3 runs to 13 residues. The ends lost 3 bases at V and 3 bases at J; junction bases unmatched: 1.

This sequence joins TRBV19 and TRBJ2-7, with 9 bases matching TRBD1. V gave up 3 bases and J gave up 1 base; unmatched junction bases: 1. The CDR3 totals 14 residues. Per germline, CDR1 LNHDA and CDR2 SQIVND (reference sequence). The CDR3 nucleotides are TGTGCCAGTAGTATGACAGGGGGATCCTACGAGCAGTACTTC. Amino acid sequence: CASSMTGGSYEQYF.

J is TRBJ1-1 and V is TRBV28, with D perhaps matching TRBD1 (5 bases). The CDR3 covers 14 residues. The V gene's germline CDR1 is MDHEN and CDR2 SYDVKM. V dropped 7 bases and J dropped 4 bases, with 16 bases sitting between them. This chain's CDR3 is CASIEQGWITEAFF. In nucleotides, the CDR3 is TGTGCCAGCATCGAGCAGGGATGGATCACTGAAGCTTTCTTT. The full variable domain, rest sourced from reference TRBV28 and TRBJ1-1, is DVKVTQSSRYLVKRTGEKVFLECVQDMDHENMFWYRQDPGLGLRLIYFSYDVKMKEKGDIPEGYSVSREKKERFSLILESASTNQTSMYLCASIEQGWITEAFFGQGTRLTVV.

The V gene is TRBV29-1, the J gene TRBJ1-4; D remains ambiguous. Germline loops: CDR1 SQVTM, CDR2 ANQGSEA. This CDR3 spans 13 amino acids. V was pared by 8 bases and J by 3 bases, with 13 bases between. CDR3 residues: CSTNGGSNEKLFF. The DNA of the CDR3 is TGCAGCACTAACGGAGGTTCTAATGAAAAACTGTTTTTT.

The table lists this clone with a count of one. The CDR3 region is CASSYRGLGYGYTF. DNA for the CDR3: TGTGCCAGCAGTTATAGGGGGCTCGGGTATGGCTACACCTTC. The rearrangement joins TRBV6-5 to TRBJ1-2, with 7 bases that match TRBD1. The CDR3 sequence is 14 residues long. CDR1 and CDR2 (germline): MNHEY, SVGAGI. The V and J ends lost 3 bases and 5 bases, in that order; junction bases with no gene match: 6.

The CDR3 region has the DNA TGTGCCAGCACCAGGACAGGGGCTGGTTTTGGGGCTTTCTTT. As protein: CASTRTGAGFGAFF. The chain has TRBV6-5 and TRBJ1-1, with 9 bases fitting TRBD1. This CDR3 is 14 amino acids long. Germline V gene data show CDR1 as MNHEY and CDR2 as SVGAGI. V gave up 7 bases and J gave up 11 bases; unmatched junction bases: 14.

The chain carries TRBV9 and TRBJ2-1; 8 bases fit TRBD1. CDR1 is SGDLS, CDR2 YYNGEE, per germline. J lost 4 bases, V lost 4 bases, and 7 bases had no gene match. The CDR3 spans 15 residues. The CDR3 DNA reads as TGTGCCAGCAGCACCCGGGACAGGCCGTACAATGAGCAGTTCTTC. Translating it yields CASSTRDRPYNEQFF.

This sequence joins TRBV6-7 and TRBJ2-7; D might be TRBD2 (5 bases). TRBV6-7 is sorted into the ORF group, with uncertain function. Deletions cut 0 bases from V and 3 bases from J, with 12 bases between. The CDR3 has 15 amino acids. The CDR3, as DNA: TGTGCCAGCAGTTACTCGACGGACTCCCTCTACGAGCAGTACTTC. This encodes CASSYSTDSLYEQYF.

The V and J genes are TRBV28 and TRBJ2-7; D gene uncertain. The CDR3 sequence is 11 residues long. The V end lost 6 bases, the J end lost 0 bases, and 3 bases lay between the germline ends. Germline assignment: CDR1 MDHEN and CDR2 SYDVKM. This CDR3 is CASRSSYEQYF. The CDR3 DNA is TGTGCCAGCAGGAGCTCCTACGAGCAGTACTTC.

This clone was observed a single time. The chain has TRBV30 and TRBJ2-7, with D possibly TRBD2 on 5 matching bases. In germline, CDR1 is GTSNPN, CDR2 SVGIG (reference sequence). V was trimmed by 2 bases and J by 3 bases, leaving 5 bases between them. The CDR3 loop spans 11 amino acids. The CDR3 DNA reads TGTGCCTGGAGTAGCGGCTACGAGCAGTACTTC. It translates to CAWSSGYEQYF.

The table lists this clone with a count of one. V and J are TRBV23-1 and TRBJ1-2; 9 bases are a match to TRBD1. TRBV23-1 carries the ORF label, with uncertain function. The CDR3 totals 14 residues. V shed 6 bases, J shed 4 bases, and the junction held 6 bases outside the gene matches. The CDR3 region has the DNA TGCGCCAGCAGCCGACAGGGGGTTGGCTATGGCTACACCTTC. It codes for CASSRQGVGYGYTF.

The V and J genes are TRBV7-9 and TRBJ1-5, with TRBD1 identical over 9 bases. Trimming cost V 6 bases and J 7 bases; bases outside gene matches: 10. Germline-derived CDR1 and CDR2 are SEHNR and FQNEAQ (reference sequence). CDR3 size: 15 residues. CDR3 protein: CASSRQGVGWQPQHF. The DNA for the CDR3 is TGTGCCAGCAGTCGACAGGGGGTCGGGTGGCAGCCCCAGCATTTT.

The DNA for the CDR3 is TGTGCCAGTAGTACGGGACATTATGAGCAGTTCTTC. It encodes CASSTGHYEQFF. This chain links TRBV19 with TRBJ2-1, with a weak D call TRBD1 (6 bases). Germline V lookup: CDR1 LNHDA, CDR2 SQIVND (reference sequence). V gave up 4 bases and J gave up 8 bases, with 9 bases separating them. CDR3 size: 12 residues.

The CDR3 region is CASSPREGWSDTQYF. CDR3 nucleotides: TGTGCCAGCAGCCCGAGGGAGGGGTGGTCAGATACGCAGTATTTT. The rearrangement uses TRBV7-6 and TRBJ2-3, with 7 bases fitting TRBD2. Trimming cost V 5 bases and J 4 bases; bases outside gene matches: 9. This CDR3 spans 15 amino acids. Germline CDR1 is SGHVS and CDR2 is FNYEAQ.

The CDR3 nucleotides read TGTGCCAGTAGTCTAACAGGTTTGAATGAAAAACTGTTTTTT. This encodes CASSLTGLNEKLFF. This chain links TRBV19 with TRBJ1-4, with a possible D match to TRBD1 (5 bases). There are 14 residues in the CDR3. Between the trimmed V and J ends, which lost 5 bases and 5 bases, there was a span of 12 bases. The germline CDR1 and CDR2 sequences are LNHDA and SQIVND (reference sequence).

The chain recombines TRBV9 with TRBJ1-5; TRBD1 agrees at 7 bases. From germline, CDR1 is SGDLS and CDR2 YYNGEE. This CDR3 comprises 15 residues. The J segment lost 5 bases and the V segment lost 5 bases, leaving 10 bases of the junction unmatched. This chain's CDR3 is CASSPDGTVDQPQHF. The CDR3 region has the DNA TGTGCCAGCAGTCCCGACGGGACAGTTGATCAGCCCCAGCATTTT.